The clone carrying this T cell receptor (beta chain) came up once. The sample comes from a study of control samples from healthy donors and cancer patients. The method was immunoSEQ multiplex PCR; TCRdb's version includes in-frame clones alone and lacks a portion of them. The sample records about 160,000 clones, about 94% being singletons. V lost 3 bases, J lost 6 bases, and 9 bases lay in between. The CDR3 has 12 residues. Germline values: CDR1 SGDLS, CDR2 YYNGEE. This sequence was found in a woman aged 40 to 50 in good health. The sequenced sample consisted of blood. The V gene is TRBV9, the J gene TRBJ1-2; possible D gene TRBD1, 6 bases. The CDR3 here is CASSGSGDGYTF. In DNA form, the CDR3 reads TGTGCCAGCAGCGGGTCAGGGGATGGCTACACCTTC.